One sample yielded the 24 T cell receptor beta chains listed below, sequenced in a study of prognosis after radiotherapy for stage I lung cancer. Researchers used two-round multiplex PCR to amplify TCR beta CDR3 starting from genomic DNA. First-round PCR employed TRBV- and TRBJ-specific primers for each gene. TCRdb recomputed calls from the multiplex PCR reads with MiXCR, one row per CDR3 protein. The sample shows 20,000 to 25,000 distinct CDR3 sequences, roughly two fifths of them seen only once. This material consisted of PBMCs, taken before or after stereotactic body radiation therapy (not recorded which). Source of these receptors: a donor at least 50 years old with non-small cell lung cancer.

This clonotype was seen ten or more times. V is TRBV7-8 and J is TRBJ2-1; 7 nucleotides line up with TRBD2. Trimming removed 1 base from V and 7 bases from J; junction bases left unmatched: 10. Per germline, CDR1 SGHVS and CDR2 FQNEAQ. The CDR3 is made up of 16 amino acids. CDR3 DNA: TGTGCCAGCAGCTTAGTTCGACTAGCCCTCCGGAATGAGCAGTTCTTC. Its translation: CASSLVRLALRNEQFF. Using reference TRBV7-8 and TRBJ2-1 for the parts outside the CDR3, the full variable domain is GAGVSQSPRYKVAKRGQDVALRCDPISGHVSLFWYQQALGQGPEFLTYFQNEAQLDKSGLPSDRFFAERPEGSVSTLKIQRTQQEDSAVYLCASSLVRLALRNEQFFGPGTRLTVL.

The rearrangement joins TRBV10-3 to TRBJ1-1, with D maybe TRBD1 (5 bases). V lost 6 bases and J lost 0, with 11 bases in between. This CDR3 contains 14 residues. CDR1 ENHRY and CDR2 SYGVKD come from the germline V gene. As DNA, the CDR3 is TGTGCCATCAGCCCGACAGTCATGAACACTGAAGCTTTCTTT. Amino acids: CAISPTVMNTEAFF.

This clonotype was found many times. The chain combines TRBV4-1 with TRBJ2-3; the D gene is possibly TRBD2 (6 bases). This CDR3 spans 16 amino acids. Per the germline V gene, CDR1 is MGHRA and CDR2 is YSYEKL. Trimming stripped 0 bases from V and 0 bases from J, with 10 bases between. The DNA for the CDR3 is TGCGCCAGCAGCCAAGAAGAGGGGACTAGCACAGATACGCAGTATTTT. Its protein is CASSQEEGTSTDTQYF.

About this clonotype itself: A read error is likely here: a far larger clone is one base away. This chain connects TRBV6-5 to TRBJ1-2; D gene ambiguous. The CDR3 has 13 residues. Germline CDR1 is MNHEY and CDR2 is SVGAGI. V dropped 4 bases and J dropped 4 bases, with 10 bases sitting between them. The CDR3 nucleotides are TGTGCCAGCAGTTCCGGCCAGGCCTATGGCTACACCTTC. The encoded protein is CASSSGQAYGYTF.

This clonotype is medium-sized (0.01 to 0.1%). The CDR3 nucleotides read TGCGCCAGCAGCTTCCGGGCCTTGGGTTACAATGAGCAGTTCTTC. Its translation: CASSFRALGYNEQFF. V is TRBV5-1 and J is TRBJ2-1; D unresolved. The V gene's germline CDR1 is SGHRS and CDR2 YFSETQ. V shed 2 bases and J shed 4 bases, with 13 bases lying between them. This CDR3 is 15 amino acids long.

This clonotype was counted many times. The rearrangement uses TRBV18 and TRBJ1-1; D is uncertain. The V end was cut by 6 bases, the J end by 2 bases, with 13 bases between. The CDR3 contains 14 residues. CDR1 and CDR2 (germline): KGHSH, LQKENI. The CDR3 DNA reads TGTGCCAGCTCCCGGGAACAGACAAACACTGAAGCTTTCTTT. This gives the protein CASSREQTNTEAFF.

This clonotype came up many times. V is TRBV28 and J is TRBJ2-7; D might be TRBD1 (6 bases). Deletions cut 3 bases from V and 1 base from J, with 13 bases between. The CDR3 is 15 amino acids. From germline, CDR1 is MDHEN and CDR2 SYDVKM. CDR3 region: CASSFMAGASYEQYF. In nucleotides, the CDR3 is TGTGCCAGCAGTTTCATGGCAGGGGCATCCTACGAGCAGTACTTC.

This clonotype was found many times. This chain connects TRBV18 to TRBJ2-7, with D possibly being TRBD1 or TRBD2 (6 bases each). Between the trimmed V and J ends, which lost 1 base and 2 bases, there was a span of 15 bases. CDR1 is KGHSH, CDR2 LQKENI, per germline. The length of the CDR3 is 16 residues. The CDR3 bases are TGTGCCAGCTCACCACTGCAGGCCGGGGGCACCTACGAGCAGTACTTC. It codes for CASSPLQAGGTYEQYF.

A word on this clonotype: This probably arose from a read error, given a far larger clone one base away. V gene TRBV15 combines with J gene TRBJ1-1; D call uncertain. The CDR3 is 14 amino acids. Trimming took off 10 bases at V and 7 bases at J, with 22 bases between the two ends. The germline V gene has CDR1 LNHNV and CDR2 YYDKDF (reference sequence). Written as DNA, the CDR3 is TGTGCCAGCAGTGAATCCTTTTACTGGGTTGAAGCTTTCTTT. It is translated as CASSESFYWVEAFF.

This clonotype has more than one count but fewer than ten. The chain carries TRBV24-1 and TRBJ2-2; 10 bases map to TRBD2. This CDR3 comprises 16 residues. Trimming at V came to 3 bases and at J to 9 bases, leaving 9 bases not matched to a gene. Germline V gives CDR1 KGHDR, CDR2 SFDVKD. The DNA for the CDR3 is TGTGCCACCAGTGATCCTAGCGGGAGCGTTACCTGGGAGCTGTTTTTT. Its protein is CATSDPSGSVTWELFF.

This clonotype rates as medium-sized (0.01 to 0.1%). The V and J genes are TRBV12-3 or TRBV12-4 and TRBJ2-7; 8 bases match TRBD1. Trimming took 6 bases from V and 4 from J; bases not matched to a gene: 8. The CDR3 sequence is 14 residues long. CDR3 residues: CASSRGQASYEQYF. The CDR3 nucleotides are TGTGCCAGCAGCCGGGGACAGGCGTCGTACGAGCAGTACTTC.

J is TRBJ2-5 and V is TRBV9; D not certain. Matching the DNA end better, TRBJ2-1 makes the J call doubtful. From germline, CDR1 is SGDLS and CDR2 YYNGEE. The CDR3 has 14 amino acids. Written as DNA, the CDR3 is TGTGCCAGCAGCGTAGCTCCGGTTAATGGTGAGCAGTTCTTC. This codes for CASSVAPVNGEQFF.

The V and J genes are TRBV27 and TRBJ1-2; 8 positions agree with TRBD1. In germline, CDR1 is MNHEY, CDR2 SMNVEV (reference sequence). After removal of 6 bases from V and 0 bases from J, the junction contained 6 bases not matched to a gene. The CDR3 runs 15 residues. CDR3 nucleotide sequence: TGTGCCAGCAGCCCGACAGGGGAAGCTAACTATGGCTACACCTTC. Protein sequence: CASSPTGEANYGYTF.

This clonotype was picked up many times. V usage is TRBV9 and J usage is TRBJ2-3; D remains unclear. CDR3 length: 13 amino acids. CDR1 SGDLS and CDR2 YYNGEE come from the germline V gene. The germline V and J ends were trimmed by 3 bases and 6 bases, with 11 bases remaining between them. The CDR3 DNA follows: TGTGCCAGCAGCGAACGTCCCCGGGATACGCAGTATTTT. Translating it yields CASSERPRDTQYF.

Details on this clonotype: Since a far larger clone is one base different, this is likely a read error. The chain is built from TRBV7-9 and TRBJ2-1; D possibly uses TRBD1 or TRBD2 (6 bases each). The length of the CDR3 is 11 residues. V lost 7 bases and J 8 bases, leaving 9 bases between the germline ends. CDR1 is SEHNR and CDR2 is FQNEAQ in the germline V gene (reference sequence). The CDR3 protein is CASIGGHEQFF. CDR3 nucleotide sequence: TGTGCCAGCATCGGGGGCCATGAGCAGTTCTTC.

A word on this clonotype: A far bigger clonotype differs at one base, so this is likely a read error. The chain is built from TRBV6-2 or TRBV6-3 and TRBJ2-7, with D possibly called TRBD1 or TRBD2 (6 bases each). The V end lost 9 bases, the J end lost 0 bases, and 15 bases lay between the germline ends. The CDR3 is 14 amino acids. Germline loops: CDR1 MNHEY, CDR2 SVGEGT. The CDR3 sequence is CASHVRGHSYEQYF. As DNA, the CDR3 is TGTGCCAGTCATGTTCGGGGGCACTCCTACGAGCAGTACTTC.

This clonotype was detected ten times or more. The CDR3 DNA follows: TGCAGCGTTTCCGAGGGATTGGGCACTGAAGCTTTCTTT. This codes for CSVSEGLGTEAFF. The rearrangement links TRBV29-1 to TRBJ1-1; no firm D call. The V and J ends lost 5 bases and 4 bases respectively, with 14 bases between them. This CDR3 has 13 residues. Germline CDR1 is SQVTM and CDR2 is ANQGSEA.

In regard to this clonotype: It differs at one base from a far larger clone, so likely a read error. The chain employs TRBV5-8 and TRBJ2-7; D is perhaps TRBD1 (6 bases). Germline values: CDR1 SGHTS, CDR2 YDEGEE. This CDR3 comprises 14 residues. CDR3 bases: TGTGCCAGCATCTTGGAGAGGGACACTGCCGAGCAGTACTTC. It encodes CASILERDTAEQYF.

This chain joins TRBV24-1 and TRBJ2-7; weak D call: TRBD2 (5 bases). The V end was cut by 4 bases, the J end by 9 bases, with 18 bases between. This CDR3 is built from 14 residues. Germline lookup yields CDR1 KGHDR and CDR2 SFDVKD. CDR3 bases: TGTGCCACCAGTGACCTCCCTAGTAAAAGCGGGCAGTACTTC. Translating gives CATSDLPSKSGQYF.

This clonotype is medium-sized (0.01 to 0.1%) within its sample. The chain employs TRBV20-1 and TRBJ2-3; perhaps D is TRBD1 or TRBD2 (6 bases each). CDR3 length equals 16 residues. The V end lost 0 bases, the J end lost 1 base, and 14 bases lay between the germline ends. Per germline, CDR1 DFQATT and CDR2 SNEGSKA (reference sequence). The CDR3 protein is CSARDVRGPGTDTQYF. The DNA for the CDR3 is TGCAGTGCTAGAGATGTACGGGGGCCAGGCACAGATACGCAGTATTTT.

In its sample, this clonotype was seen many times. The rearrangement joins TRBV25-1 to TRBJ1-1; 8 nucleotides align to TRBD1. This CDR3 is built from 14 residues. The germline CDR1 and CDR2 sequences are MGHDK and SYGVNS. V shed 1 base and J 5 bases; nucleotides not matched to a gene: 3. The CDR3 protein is CASSESDRGTEAFF. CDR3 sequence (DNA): TGTGCCAGCAGTGAATCAGACAGGGGAACTGAAGCTTTCTTT.

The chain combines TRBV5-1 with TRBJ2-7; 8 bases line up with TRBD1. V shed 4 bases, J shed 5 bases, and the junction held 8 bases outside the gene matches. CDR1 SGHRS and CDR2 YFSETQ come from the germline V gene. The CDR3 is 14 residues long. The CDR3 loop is CASSLRTGPNEQYF. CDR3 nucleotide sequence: TGCGCCAGCAGCCTGAGGACAGGGCCCAACGAGCAGTACTTC.

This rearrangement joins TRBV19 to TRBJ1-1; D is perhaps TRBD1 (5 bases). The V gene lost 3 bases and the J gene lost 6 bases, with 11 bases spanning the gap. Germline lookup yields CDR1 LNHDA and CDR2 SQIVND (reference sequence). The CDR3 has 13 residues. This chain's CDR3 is CASSIEGMAEAFF. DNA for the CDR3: TGTGCCAGTAGTATTGAGGGGATGGCTGAAGCTTTCTTT. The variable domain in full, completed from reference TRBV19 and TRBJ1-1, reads DGGITQSPKYLFRKEGQNVTLSCEQNLNHDAMYWYRQDPGQGLRLIYYSQIVNDFQKGDIAEGYSVSREKKESFPLTVTSAQKNPTAFYLCASSIEGMAEAFFGQGTRLTVV.

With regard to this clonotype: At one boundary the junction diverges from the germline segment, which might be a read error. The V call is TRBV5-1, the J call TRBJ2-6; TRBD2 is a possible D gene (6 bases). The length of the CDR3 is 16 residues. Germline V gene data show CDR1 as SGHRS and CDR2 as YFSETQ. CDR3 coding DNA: TGCGCCAGCAGCCCTGGGGGAGGTGCTGGGGTCAACGTCCTGACTTTC. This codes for CASSPGGGAGVNVLTF.